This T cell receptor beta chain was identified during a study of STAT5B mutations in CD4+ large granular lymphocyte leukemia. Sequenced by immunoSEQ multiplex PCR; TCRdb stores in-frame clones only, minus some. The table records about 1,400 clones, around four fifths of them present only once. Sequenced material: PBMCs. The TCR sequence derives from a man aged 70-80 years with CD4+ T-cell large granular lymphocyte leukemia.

CDR3 bases: TGTGCCAGCAGCCCCGCCTCGGGGGAGACCCAGTACTTC. Amino acids: CASSPASGETQYF. The chain uses TRBV7-2 and TRBJ2-5, with a possible D match to TRBD2 (5 bases). V lost 5 bases, J lost 5 bases, and 12 bases lay in between. CDR3 size: 13 residues. The V gene's germline CDR1 is SGHTA and CDR2 FQGNSA.